This T cell receptor (beta chain) was captured in a study of T cell responses to AZD1222 COVID-19 vaccine. Findings and limits, study-wide: Reportedly, nearly half of unique spike TCRs recognized epitopes outside B.1.351/B.1.1.7 mutations. Just six or seven AZD1222 recipients tested seropositive at baseline.

The table came from immunoSEQ multiplex PCR; TCRdb's copy has only in-frame clones and leaves some out. The sample has more than 140,000 clones, 91% seen once. Of note for this clone: Its antigen remains unknown.

The sequence came from an adult in good health. The material sequenced was peripheral blood, taken on day 0 of AZD1222 vaccination.

The CDR3 loop reads CATQGRQETQYF. For the CDR3, the DNA is TGTGCCACCCAAGGCAGACAAGAGACCCAGTACTTC. The chain recombines TRBV2 with TRBJ2-5; D is unresolved. The CDR3 totals 12 residues. V gave up 10 bases and J gave up 2 bases, with 11 bases separating them. Germline CDR1 SNHLY, CDR2 FYNNEI.